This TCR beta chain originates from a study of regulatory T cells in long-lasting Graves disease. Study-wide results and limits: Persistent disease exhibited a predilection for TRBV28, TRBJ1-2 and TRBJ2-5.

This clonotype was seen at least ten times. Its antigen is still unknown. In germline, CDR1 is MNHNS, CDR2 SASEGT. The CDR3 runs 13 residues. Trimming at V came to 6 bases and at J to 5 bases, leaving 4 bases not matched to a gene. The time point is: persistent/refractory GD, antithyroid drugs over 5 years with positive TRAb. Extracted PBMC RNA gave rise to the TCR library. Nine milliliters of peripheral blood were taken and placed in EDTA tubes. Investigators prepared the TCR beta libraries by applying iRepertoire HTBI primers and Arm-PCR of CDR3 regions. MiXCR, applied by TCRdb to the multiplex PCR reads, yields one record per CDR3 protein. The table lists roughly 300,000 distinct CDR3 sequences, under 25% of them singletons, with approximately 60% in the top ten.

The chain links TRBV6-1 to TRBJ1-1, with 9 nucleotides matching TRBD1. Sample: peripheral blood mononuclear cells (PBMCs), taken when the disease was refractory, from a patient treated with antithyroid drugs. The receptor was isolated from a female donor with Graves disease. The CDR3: CASSRDRETEAFF. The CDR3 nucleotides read TGTGCCAGCAGCCGGGACAGGGAGACTGAAGCTTTCTTT.